Included here is one T cell receptor beta chain sequence, with context. The sample originates from a study of blood T cell repertoires in COVID-19. Study-wide context: From the United States, Italy and Spain came samples of acute and convalescent COVID-19. Sample material is recorded as cDNA or gDNA derived from T cells, B-cell-depleted T cells, or PBMCs.

In the original processing: Amplification with reference gene primers provided the estimates of nucleated cell counts. Clones were sequenced by immunoSEQ multiplex PCR, and TCRdb holds only the in-frame ones, with some missing. For V, J and clone size, that table is used; D and trimming come from the DNA. This table has 60,000 to 85,000 clones, roughly 83% appearing once. Germline-derived CDR1 and CDR2 are SGHTS and YDEGEE. This CDR3 has 16 residues. V gave up 1 base and J gave up 5 bases; unmatched junction bases: 6. This chain joins TRBV5-8 and TRBJ2-5, with TRBD2 identical over 12 bases. This receptor was obtained from a man older than 75 with acute or convalescent COVID-19. Sequenced sample: peripheral blood. The CDR3 here is CASSLSRLAGVETQYF. CDR3 nucleotides: TGTGCCAGCAGCTTGAGCCGACTAGCGGGGGTTGAGACCCAGTACTTC.